Following are 21 T cell receptor beta chains from one sample sequenced in a study of identical twins. TCRdb analysed the 5' RACE reads with MiXCR anew, one entry per CDR3 protein. The sample holds some 500,000 distinct CDR3 sequences, about 20% seen once. These data also featured in a second study, about T cells expressing NK-cell markers.

Sequencing was performed on CD4+ T cells sorted from blood. The receptors were gathered from a woman between 18 and 29 years old in good health.

The V and J genes are TRBV5-1 and TRBJ2-3; tentative D call: TRBD2 (6 bases). Germline values: CDR1 SGHRS, CDR2 YFSETQ. Trimming left V 3 bases short and J 1 base short, with 15 bases between. The CDR3 has 16 residues. The CDR3 sequence is CASSWGFQRGTDTQYF. Written as DNA, the CDR3 is TGCGCCAGCAGCTGGGGTTTTCAGCGGGGCACAGATACGCAGTATTTT.

This chain uses TRBV13 with TRBJ2-1; 10 bases match TRBD2. The V gene's germline CDR1 is PRHDT and CDR2 FYEKMQ (reference sequence). CDR3 length: 14 amino acids. With V trimmed by 7 bases and J by 3 bases, 3 bases remained unmatched. The CDR3 DNA is TGTGCCAGCACCCGGACTAGCGGCTACAATGAGCAGTTCTTC. Its translation is CASTRTSGYNEQFF.

This chain uses TRBV18 with TRBJ2-5; no definite D call. CDR3 length: 12 amino acids. CDR1 and CDR2 from the germline V gene are KGHSH and LQKENI. Trimming removed 2 bases from V and 4 bases from J, with 5 bases in between. The CDR3 loop is CASSPEGETQYF. Written as DNA, the CDR3 is TGTGCCAGCTCACCAGAAGGAGAGACCCAGTACTTC.

This chain connects TRBV7-9 to TRBJ2-3; TRBD2 matches 10 bases. Trimming removed 2 bases from V and 3 bases from J; junction bases left unmatched: 5. Germline V gene lookup returns CDR1 SEHNR and CDR2 FQNEAQ (reference sequence). The CDR3 has 16 residues. CDR3 sequence reads: CASSLRRTSGTDTQYF. The CDR3 DNA sequence: TGTGCCAGCAGCTTACGGAGGACTAGCGGAACAGATACGCAGTATTTT.

This clonotype was recorded many times. The genes are TRBV12-3 or TRBV12-4 and TRBJ2-7; 7 bases fit TRBD2. Trimming cost V 3 bases and J 3 bases; bases outside gene matches: 2. The CDR3 is 13 residues long. For the CDR3, the DNA is TGTGCCAGCAGTTTTGGGGGGGACTACGAGCAGTACTTC. It translates to CASSFGGDYEQYF.

This clonotype was seen a few times. The chain is built from TRBV9 and TRBJ1-5; possible D gene TRBD1, 5 bases. Germline lookup yields CDR1 SGDLS and CDR2 YYNGEE. Trimming left V 4 bases short and J 3 bases short, with 14 bases between. There are 15 residues in the CDR3. Here the CDR3 reads CASSPQGGVNQPQHF. DNA for the CDR3: TGTGCCAGCAGCCCTCAGGGAGGGGTCAATCAGCCCCAGCATTTT.

The chain recombines TRBV11-2 with TRBJ2-3; 8 bases fit TRBD2. The J segment lost 4 bases and the V segment lost 0 bases, leaving 6 bases of the junction unmatched. This CDR3 has 16 residues. The germline CDR1 and CDR2 sequences are SGHAT and FQNNGV. This CDR3 reads CASSLEAGGAADTQYF. In DNA, the CDR3 is TGTGCCAGCAGCTTAGAAGCCGGGGGGGCCGCAGATACGCAGTATTTT.

In its sample, this clonotype was seen a few times. The chain joins TRBV7-2 to TRBJ2-7, with a possible D match to TRBD1 (5 bases). V was clipped by 5 bases and J by 10 bases, with 18 bases between them. CDR1 and CDR2 from the germline V gene are SGHTA and FQGNSA. This CDR3 comprises 13 residues. CDR3 nucleotide sequence: TGTGCCAGCAGCCTCAATGCTAGGGGTGGACAGTACTTC. It yields the protein CASSLNARGGQYF.

The rearrangement uses TRBV20-1 and TRBJ1-2; no reliable D call. V gave up 6 bases and J gave up 8 bases, with 19 bases separating them. Germline CDR1 reads DFQATT; CDR2 reads SNEGSKA (reference sequence). This CDR3 has 13 amino acids. Here the CDR3 reads CSAPERTSEGYTF. DNA of the CDR3: TGCAGTGCCCCGGAGAGAACTTCGGAAGGCTACACCTTC.

The rearrangement joins TRBV29-1 to TRBJ1-1; no clear D. V was pared by 7 bases and J by 0 bases, with 6 bases between. Germline V gene sequence: CDR1 SQVTM, CDR2 ANQGSEA. The CDR3 extends over 11 amino acids. This CDR3 reads CSGRVNTEAFF. CDR3 nucleotide sequence: TGCAGCGGTCGGGTGAACACTGAAGCTTTCTTT. The full variable domain, with the rest looked up from reference TRBV29-1 and TRBJ1-1, is SAVISQKPSRDICQRGTSLTIQCQVDSQVTMMFWYRQQPGQSLTLIATANQGSEATYESGFVIDKFPISRPNLTFSTLTVSNMSPEDSSIYLCSGRVNTEAFFGQGTRLTVV.

This clonotype turned up a few times. This rearrangement joins TRBV6-5 to TRBJ2-2, with D hard to call. Germline CDR1 MNHEY, CDR2 SVGAGI. The CDR3 has 14 residues. V was pared by 3 bases and J by 1 base, with 6 bases between. The CDR3 protein is CASSYTVNTGELFF. The CDR3 nucleotides read TGTGCCAGCAGTTATACGGTGAACACCGGGGAGCTGTTTTTT.

A few counts support this clonotype. The genes are TRBV11-2 and TRBJ2-1, with 11 bases fitting TRBD2. Germline CDR1 is SGHAT and CDR2 is FQNNGV. The CDR3 contains 15 residues. The ends lost 5 bases at V and 10 bases at J; junction bases unmatched: 10. CDR3 amino acids: CASSTLAGGVGEQFF. Written as DNA, the CDR3 is TGTGCCAGCAGCACTCTAGCGGGAGGTGTAGGAGAGCAGTTCTTC.

This clonotype was counted ten times or more. The chain employs TRBV6-1 and TRBJ2-3; 9 bases align to TRBD2. This CDR3 is built from 15 residues. Losses at the gene ends were 6 bases for V and 4 bases for J; bases not matched to a gene: 8. Germline CDR1 is MNHNS and CDR2 is SASEGT. CDR3 sequence: CASSFSGSPPDTQYF. For the CDR3, the DNA is TGTGCCAGCAGCTTTAGCGGGAGTCCCCCAGATACGCAGTATTTT.

V usage is TRBV7-8 and J usage is TRBJ1-2; TRBD1 is a possible D gene (5 bases). Germline CDR1 is SGHVS and CDR2 is FQNEAQ. V was trimmed by 7 bases and J by 7 bases, leaving 13 bases between them. This CDR3 region has 12 residues. The CDR3 DNA follows: TGTGCCAGCACCACGGCGGGGGTTGGCTACACCTTC. Residues: CASTTAGVGYTF.

The gene calls are TRBV7-9 and TRBJ2-1; 13 bases line up with TRBD2. After removal of 5 bases from V and 3 bases from J, the junction contained 4 bases not matched to a gene. This CDR3 contains 16 residues. Germline assignment: CDR1 SEHNR and CDR2 FQNEAQ (reference sequence). The CDR3 loop is CASSARLAGGYNEQFF. The CDR3 DNA follows: TGTGCCAGCAGCGCTCGACTAGCGGGAGGCTACAATGAGCAGTTCTTC.

The CDR3 protein is CAITSGKRASTDTQYF. For the CDR3, the DNA is TGTGCCATTACTAGCGGAAAAAGGGCTAGCACAGATACGCAGTATTTT. The rearrangement joins TRBV10-3 to TRBJ2-3, with 8 bases lining up with TRBD2. V dropped 9 bases and J dropped 0; count of bases not matched to a gene: 11. CDR3 size: 16 residues. Germline assignment: CDR1 ENHRY and CDR2 SYGVKD.

V usage is TRBV3-1 and J usage is TRBJ1-1, with unresolved D. Germline V gene lookup returns CDR1 LGHDT and CDR2 YNNKEL (reference sequence). This CDR3 spans 12 amino acids. Trimming took off 8 bases at V and 3 bases at J, with 10 bases between the two ends. Here the CDR3 DNA reads TGTGCCAGCGGCAGAGAACACACTGAAGCTTTCTTT. This codes for CASGREHTEAFF.

This clonotype came up a few times. The chain joins TRBV20-1 to TRBJ2-7, with 7 bases aligning to TRBD1. Germline CDR1 is DFQATT and CDR2 is SNEGSKA (reference sequence). Germline trimming cut 6 bases from V and 0 bases from J; bases unmatched to any gene: 8. The CDR3 has 14 residues. As DNA, the CDR3 is TGCAGTGCCAAGAGGACAGGCAGCTCCTACGAGCAGTACTTC. Translating gives CSAKRTGSSYEQYF.

This clonotype was observed a handful of times. The V call is TRBV5-1, the J call TRBJ2-1; a weak D match, TRBD2 (7 bases). This CDR3 spans 14 amino acids. V lost 1 base and J 5 bases, leaving 10 bases between the germline ends. Germline lookup yields CDR1 SGHRS and CDR2 YFSETQ. The CDR3 bases are TGCGCCAGCAGCTTGAGGCGGGGGCACAATGAGCAGTTCTTC. Translating gives CASSLRRGHNEQFF.

In nucleotides, the CDR3 is TGTGCCAGCAGCTTTTATCGGGGTGGTACGCAGTATTTT. Residues: CASSFYRGGTQYF. The chain uses TRBV11-2 and TRBJ2-3; TRBD2 might be the D (5 bases). V was cut by 3 bases and J by 8 bases, with 12 bases left in between. Germline V lookup: CDR1 SGHAT, CDR2 FQNNGV. The CDR3 consists of 13 residues. Looking up the rest from reference TRBV11-2 and TRBJ2-3 gives the full variable domain: EAGVAQSPRYKIIEKRQSVAFWCNPISGHATLYWYQQILGQGPKLLIQFQNNGVVDDSQLPKDRFSAERLKGVDSTLKIQPAKLEDSAVYLCASSFYRGGTQYFGPGTRLTVL.

V is TRBV5-1 and J is TRBJ2-7, with D possibly matching TRBD1 (5 bases). Trimming removed 7 bases from V and 2 bases from J, with 10 bases in between. The CDR3 is 12 residues long. Germline V gene data show CDR1 as SGHRS and CDR2 as YFSETQ. The CDR3 bases are TGCGCCAGCTCAGACAGACCCTACGAGCAGTACTTC. Its protein is CASSDRPYEQYF.